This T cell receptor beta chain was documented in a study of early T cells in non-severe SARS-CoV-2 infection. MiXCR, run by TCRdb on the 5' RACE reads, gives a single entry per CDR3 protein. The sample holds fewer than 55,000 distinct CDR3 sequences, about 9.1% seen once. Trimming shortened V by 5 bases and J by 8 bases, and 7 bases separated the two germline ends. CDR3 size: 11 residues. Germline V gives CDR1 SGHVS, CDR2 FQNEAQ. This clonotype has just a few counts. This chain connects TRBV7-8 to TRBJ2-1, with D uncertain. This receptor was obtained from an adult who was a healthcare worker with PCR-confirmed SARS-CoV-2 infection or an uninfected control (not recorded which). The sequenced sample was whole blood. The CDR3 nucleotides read TGTGCCAGCAGCCCAGGCGATGAGCAGTTCTTC. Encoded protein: CASSPGDEQFF.